These T cell receptor beta chains were read from a single sample in a study of human T cells and chemical hapten exposure. TCRdb re-derived calls from the RACE reads in MiXCR, one entry per CDR3 protein. The top ten clones hold under 7% of a sample with around 190,000 distinct CDR3 sequences, approximately 20% of them seen once. The sequenced sample was whole blood, obtained in connection with sensitization to the hapten diphenylcyclopropenone (DPC). These receptors were obtained from a woman aged 50 to 65 with alopecia areata. Some clones in this sample may be carry-over from other donors' samples. CDR3s leave out the opening cysteine and the closing phenylalanine or tryptophan. The D gene is left open where the match is weak. Expanded clones get a size class; other rows say once, few or many, or leave the size out.

TRBJ1-2 TRBD1 few 13 TRBV7-9 ASSRLTQDRDGYT
TRBJ1-2 - - 13 TRBV11-2 ASSSLNRARSGYT
TRBJ2-7 TRBD1 - 13 TRBV7-6 ASSMRQGGGYEQY
TRBJ2-7 - - 11 TRBV7-9 ASSLLGLREQY
TRBJ1-1 - few 11 TRBV12-3/TRBV12-4 ASSLVGDTEAF
TRBJ1-5 TRBD1 few 12 TRBV5-6 ASSYTGGSQPQH
TRBJ2-5 TRBD1 - 12 TRBV5-1 ASSVDRAGETQY
TRBJ2-1 TRBD2 many 11 TRBV20-1 SARGTSRYEQF
TRBJ1-4 - - 12 TRBV5-6 ASSLAGGNEKLF
TRBJ2-3 TRBD1 few 13 TRBV29-1 SVAGQGAGTDTQY
TRBJ1-2 - few 11 TRBV20-1 SARVPGQGGYT
TRBJ2-2 - - 15 TRBV6-1 ASSDSSKGRVTGELF
TRBJ2-1 TRBD1 - 11 TRBV29-1 SVRQGAYNEQF
TRBJ1-1 - - 10 TRBV28 ASSSGSPEAF
TRBJ2-7 - - 12 TRBV2 ASSDATDYYEQY
TRBJ1-2 - - 12 TRBV7-2 ASSLEVPLSGYT
TRBJ2-5 TRBD1 - 14 TRBV7-2 ASSSPGQATQETQY
TRBJ1-1 - once 9 TRBV29-1 SVGRGWEAF
TRBJ2-7 - - 11 TRBV7-7 ASSLGGTYEQY
TRBJ2-2 TRBD2 few 13 TRBV5-1 ASSWGLVSAGELF
TRBJ2-5 - - 14 TRBV5-1 ASSLAGAGLQETQY
TRBJ2-1 TRBD2 - 15 TRBV20-1 SARDRGLAGIYNEQF
TRBJ2-6 TRBD2 - 13 TRBV27 ASSLGGVGANVLT
TRBJ2-5 TRBD2 - 12 TRBV29-1 SVERGAGVETQY
TRBJ1-1 TRBD1 - 15 TRBV18 ASSSGTGTVLNTEAF
TRBJ2-2 - - 11 TRBV5-1 ASSFVGPGELF
TRBJ2-7 - - 13 TRBV11-2 ASSLGTLPGTEQY
TRBJ1-2 TRBD1 - 12 TRBV5-1 ASSPSRGRDGYT
TRBJ2-1 - - 13 TRBV24-1 ATSDSRGGSSEQF
TRBJ1-1 TRBD1 few 11 TRBV5-1 ASSSGGFAEAF
TRBJ1-1 - few 11 TRBV7-9 ASSLATPEGAF
TRBJ2-7 - few 14 TRBV29-1 SVEHPRQGGSYEQY
TRBJ2-3 TRBD2 few 14 TRBV9 ASSVGSSGITDTQY
TRBJ2-3 TRBD2 many 15 TRBV11-3 ASSLAGAASGIDTQY
TRBJ2-7 TRBD1 few 15 TRBV25-1 ASSEYDRDRGTYEQY
TRBJ2-2 - - 14 TRBV4-1 ASSPRTSPLDKELF
TRBJ2-1 TRBD2 many 14 TRBV20-1 SARPGTSGNGYEQF
TRBJ1-6 - few 12 TRBV20-1 SARVEGRDSPLH
TRBJ2-5 TRBD2 few 12 TRBV12-3/TRBV12-4 ASRLAGGGETQY